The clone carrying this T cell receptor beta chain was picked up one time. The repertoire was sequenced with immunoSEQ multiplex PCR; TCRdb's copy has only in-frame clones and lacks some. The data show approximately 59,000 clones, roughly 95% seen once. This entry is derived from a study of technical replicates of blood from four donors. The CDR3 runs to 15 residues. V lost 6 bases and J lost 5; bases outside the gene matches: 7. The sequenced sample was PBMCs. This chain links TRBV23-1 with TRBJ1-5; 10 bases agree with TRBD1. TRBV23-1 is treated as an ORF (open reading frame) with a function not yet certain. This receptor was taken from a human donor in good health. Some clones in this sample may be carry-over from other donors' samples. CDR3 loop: CASRLDRGLDQPQHF. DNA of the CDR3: TGCGCCAGCAGACTCGACAGGGGGCTTGATCAGCCCCAGCATTTT.